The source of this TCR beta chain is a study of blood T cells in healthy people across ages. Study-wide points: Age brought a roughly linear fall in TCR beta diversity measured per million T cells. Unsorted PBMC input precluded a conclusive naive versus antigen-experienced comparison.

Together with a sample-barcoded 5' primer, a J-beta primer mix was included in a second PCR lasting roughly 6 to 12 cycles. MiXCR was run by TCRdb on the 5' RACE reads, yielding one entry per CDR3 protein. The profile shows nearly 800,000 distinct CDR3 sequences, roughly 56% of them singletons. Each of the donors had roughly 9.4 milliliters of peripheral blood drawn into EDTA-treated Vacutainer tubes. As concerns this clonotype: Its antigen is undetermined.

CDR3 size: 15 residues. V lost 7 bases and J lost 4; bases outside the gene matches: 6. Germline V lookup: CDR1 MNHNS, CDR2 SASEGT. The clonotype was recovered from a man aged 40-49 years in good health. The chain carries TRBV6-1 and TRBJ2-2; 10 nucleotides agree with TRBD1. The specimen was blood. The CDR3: CASTSGTGATGELFF. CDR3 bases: TGTGCCAGCACTTCCGGGACAGGGGCCACCGGGGAGCTGTTTTTT.